The sequence of this T cell receptor beta chain was determined in a study of blood T cell repertoires in COVID-19 (dated by TCRdb to the early 2020s). General notes on the study: The collaborator samples originated in the United States, Italy and Spain and spanned the acute and convalescent phases of COVID-19. The prospective study material was composed of cDNA or gDNA derived from T cells, B-cell-depleted T cells, or PBMCs. Deeply sampled blood TCRbeta repertoires from subjects exposed to, actively infected with, or recovered from COVID-19 were included in the dataset. The repertoires were released in a freely available public database intended as a resource for research on the immune response to SARS-CoV-2. The samples were drawn from the first 160 participants of the ongoing ImmuneRACE study and from 950 to 1,500 subjects provided by 6 global collaborators. A de-identified subject ID, COVID-19 status, age in years and sex were almost always included in the sample metadata. HLA class I and class II types, where available, came from metadata supplied by the sample provider rather than from assay-based typing.

In the prospective study, participants were about 18 to 100 years old, resided in approximately 22 geographic areas of the United States, and were enrolled through a virtual design. To assign participants to cohorts, the prospective study relied on clinical history that participants themselves reported in a screening survey and a study questionnaire. For ImmuneRACE Cohort 3, a participant was defined as recovered based on two consecutive negative NP/OP PCR tests, clearance by a healthcare professional, or resolution of symptoms. Each participant in the prospective study had whole blood, serum and a nasopharyngeal or oropharyngeal swab collected by mobile phlebotomists. Prospective study participants could optionally give additional blood draws and questionnaires over an approximately 2-month period. Before DNA extraction, blood samples from the prospective study were shipped at room temperature or frozen.

TCRbeta CDR3 regions were amplified from genomic DNA by means of the immunoSEQ Assay, a bias-controlled multiplex PCR. On the study's bioinformatics: The number of nucleated cells in each sample was estimated from the amplification of reference gene primers within the assay. To quantify the absolute abundance of each unique TCRbeta CDR3 rearrangement, sequence reads were collapsed and filtered. Productive Simpson clonality was computed per sample as the square root of Simpson's diversity index over productive rearrangements. Imported from immuneACCESS, the table was reduced by TCRdb to in-frame sequences with V and J called. These copies leave out some clones; in studies compared against another copy, an unresolved V gene accounts for under half, and the cause of the remainder is not known. For V, J and clone size, that table is used; D and trimming come from the DNA. The sample profile shows around 300,000 clones; approximately 89% of them were found once. 5.3% of the sample belongs to the ten largest clones.

The research as a whole found: How much clinical and demographic metadata was included differed by source and by participant, and the metadata was provided uncurated.

As for this clone: Its recognized antigen is unknown. The input lacks base qualities; no much larger clone sits a single base away.

The CDR3 starts with the cysteine, ends with the phenylalanine, and has 14 residues. Of the read, only the CDR3 DNA is kept; its 42 bases are in frame from base 1. CDR1 and CDR2, looked up from the germline V gene (reference sequence), are SEHNR and FQNEAQ. Cut back by 5 bases and 1 base, the V and J ends lie 11 bases apart. The chain is assembled from TRBV7-9 and TRBJ1-2; no confident D gene assignment can be made. The clonotype comes from a woman aged 30 to 39 who had recovered from COVID-19. Sequencing input: PBMCs or T cells enriched from blood (not recorded which). Here the CDR3 is given as CASSPPEGNYGYTF. The base sequence is TGTGCCAGCAGCCCCCCTGAGGGTAACTATGGCTACACCTTC.